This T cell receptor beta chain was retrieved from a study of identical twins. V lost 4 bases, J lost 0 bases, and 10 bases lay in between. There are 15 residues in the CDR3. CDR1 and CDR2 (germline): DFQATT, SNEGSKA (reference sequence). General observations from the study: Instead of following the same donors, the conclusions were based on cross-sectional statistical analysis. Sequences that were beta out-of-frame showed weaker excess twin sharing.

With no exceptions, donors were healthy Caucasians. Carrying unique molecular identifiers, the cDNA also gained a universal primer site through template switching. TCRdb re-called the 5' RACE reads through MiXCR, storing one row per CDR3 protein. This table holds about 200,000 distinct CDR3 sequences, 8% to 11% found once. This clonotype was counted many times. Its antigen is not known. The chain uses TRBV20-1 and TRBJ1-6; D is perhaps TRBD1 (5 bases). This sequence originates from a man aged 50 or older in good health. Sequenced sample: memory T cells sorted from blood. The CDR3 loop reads CSAKGLSSYNSPLHF. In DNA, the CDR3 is TGCAGTGCTAAGGGGTTAAGCTCCTATAATTCACCCCTCCACTTT.